The following is a T cell receptor beta chain sequence with its context. This clonotype was counted ten times or more. What this receptor recognizes is not known. The input lacks base qualities; no much larger clone sits a single base away. The 39 donors, aged roughly 6 to 95 years, were systemically healthy Caucasian individuals from Russia. Roughly 9 milliliters of peripheral blood were drawn from each donor into EDTA-treated Vacutainer tubes. Ficoll-Paque density-gradient centrifugation was used to isolate PBMCs, with at least 6.5 million per sample. Total RNA was extracted from PBMCs with Trizol reagent, with at least 6 micrograms obtained per sample. The percentages of naive CD45RAhigh/CD27high T cells were determined by flow cytometry on a PBMC aliquot from every donor. The CDR3 holds 16 amino acids from the cysteine to the phenylalanine. Only the CDR3 region is kept as DNA, spanning 48 bases read in frame from base 1. Clipping removes 5 bases from V and 4 bases from J, with 13 as the unmatched junction base count. The germline V gene (reference sequence) specifies SEHNR as CDR1 and FQNEAQ as CDR2.

The method was 5' RACE. TCRdb shows the sequencer as Illumina HiSeq 2500. A second PCR of roughly 7 to 11 cycles was performed with a sample-barcoded 5' primer and a J-beta primer mix. A template-switch 5' adaptor carrying 12 random nucleotides introduced a unique molecular identifier onto each TCR beta cDNA molecule. Each sample yielded at least 2.5 million CDR3-containing paired-end reads. All of the RNA was converted into first-strand cDNA using the Mint cDNA synthesis kit, with a TRBC-specific oligonucleotide serving as the primer. Following uracil-DNA glycosylase treatment, all cDNA underwent a first 18-cycle PCR with the universal primers M1SS and BC2_uni_R. The original pipeline was this. For normalization, 1 million high-quality reads were randomly selected from each sample, with every read carrying a distinct molecular identifier. Instead of being binned into consensus sequences, reads that shared molecular identifiers were thrown out. MiTCR, with a Q25 quality threshold and the strictest error-elimination algorithm, was used for CDR3 identification, clonotype clustering and error correction. A nonparametric unseen species model with Euler transformation was used to estimate lower-bound total TCR beta diversity. Clones were called with MiXCR by TCRdb after fastp trimmed the public reads at Q25, and only in-frame beta chains were retained. When rows share a CDR3 protein, they turn into one entry using the most common DNA and genes. The V and J calls were determined by TCRdb, not by the authors. For this sample the table gives around 320,000 distinct CDR3 sequences, of which 25% to 30% were detected only once. 29% of the sample belongs to the ten largest clones.

This sample was taken from a study of blood T cells in healthy people across ages (dated by TCRdb to between 2015 and 2017). Broadly, across the study: Template switching captured roughly one uniquely barcoded TCR beta cDNA molecule per two T cells in model experiments. To track age-related changes in TCR beta repertoire diversity, the study relied on deep sequencing normalized with unique cDNA molecular identifiers. Donors were grouped into four age groups: young (average 16 years), middle-aged (around 39), aged (roughly 62) and long-lived (roughly 80). To avoid experimental bias, donors of different ages were spread randomly across the sequencing lanes. The study analyzed two additional independent replicas of 1 million unique cDNA reads from the same blood draw for two donors, one aged 18 to 29 and one aged 80 or older.

Overall results and qualifications from the work: Estimates of total diversity based on one million sequenced T cells were considered lower bounds and underestimates. A strong correlation was found between observed TCR beta diversity and the percentage of naive T cells measured by flow cytometry. Because the CMV infection status of the donors was unknown, age-related changes in expanded clonotypes may potentially have been confounded. Because profiling used bulk unsorted PBMCs, naive and antigen-experienced compartments could not be compared conclusively. Observed TCR beta diversity per million T cells fell roughly linearly with age, and a significant reduction was already apparent by age roughly 40. Compared with the aged group, more naive CD4+ T cells, fewer expanded clones and increased TCR diversity were shown by the long-lived group, suggesting age selection.

The source material was blood. This clonotype was sampled from a woman in her seventies in good health. The sequence joins TRBV7-9 to TRBJ1-2; the central 7 bases match TRBD1. This receptor has the CDR3 CASSPDTGVGLYGYTF. The DNA reads as follows: TGTGCCAGCAGCCCGGATACAGGGGTCGGTCTCTATGGCTACACCTTC.